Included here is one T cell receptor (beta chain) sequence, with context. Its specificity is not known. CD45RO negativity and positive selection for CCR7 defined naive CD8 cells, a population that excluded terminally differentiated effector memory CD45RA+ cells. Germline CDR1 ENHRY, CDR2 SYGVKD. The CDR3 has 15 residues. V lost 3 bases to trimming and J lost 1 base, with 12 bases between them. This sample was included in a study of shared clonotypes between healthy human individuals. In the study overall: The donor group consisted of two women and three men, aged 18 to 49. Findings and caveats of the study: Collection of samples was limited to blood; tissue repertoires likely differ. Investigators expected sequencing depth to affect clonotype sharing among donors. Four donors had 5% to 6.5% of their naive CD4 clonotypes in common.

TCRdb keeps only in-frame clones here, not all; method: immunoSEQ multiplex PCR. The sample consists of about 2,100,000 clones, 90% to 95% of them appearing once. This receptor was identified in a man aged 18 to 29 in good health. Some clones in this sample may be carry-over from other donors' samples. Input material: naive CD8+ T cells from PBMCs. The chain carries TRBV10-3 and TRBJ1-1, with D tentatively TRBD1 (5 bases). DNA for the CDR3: TGTGCCATCAGTGACATCGGCGGACAGAACACTGAAGCTTTCTTT. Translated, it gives CAISDIGGQNTEAFF.